The sequence of this T cell receptor beta chain was determined in a study of T cells in localized non-small cell lung cancer. Per germline, CDR1 KGHSH and CDR2 LQKENI. The CDR3 runs to 13 residues. V was pared by 4 bases and J by 0 bases, with 6 bases between. The data were produced by immunoSEQ multiplex PCR, yet TCRdb's version contains in-frame clones alone and is incomplete. The sample holds nearly 15,000 clones, around 85% seen once. In the case of this clone: Its antigen is still unknown.

General study findings and limits: Multi-region tumor sequencing was not done, so intratumor heterogeneity could not be excluded. Median detection of top 100 tumor clones in adjacent lung was around 60 clones. Greater blood T cell density accompanied longer overall survival.

The specimen comprised peripheral blood, sampled before any cancer treatment. This sequence originates from a female donor at least 60 years old with stage I squamous cell lung carcinoma. The chain has TRBV18 and TRBJ1-2; tentative D call: TRBD1 (6 bases). The CDR3 loop is CASSRTANYGYTF. In DNA form, the CDR3 reads TGTGCCAGCTCACGGACAGCTAACTATGGCTACACCTTC.